The rows below give T cell receptor beta chains drawn from one sample of a study of blood T cell repertoires in COVID-19. The protocol was immunoSEQ multiplex PCR, while the TCRdb copy is restricted to in-frame clones and leaves out a portion. The sample has about 19,000 clones; over 70% are singletons. Sequencing was carried out using peripheral blood. These receptors came from a human donor in a cohort sampled during active COVID-19. Each CDR3 is given with its conserved first and last residue. Each record gives: V gene, J gene, CDR3 protein.

TRBV2	TRBJ2-3	CAGSAGGTDTQYF
TRBV19	TRBJ2-1	CASSIHPGTGLNEQFF
TRBV24-1	TRBJ1-3	CATSDTDRGGNTIYF
TRBV29-1	TRBJ1-6	CSVGGTGDSSPLHF
TRBV7-3	TRBJ2-3	CASSFGTAADTQYF
TRBV5-8	TRBJ2-3	CASTTILPGTDTQYF
TRBV5-1	TRBJ1-1	CASRWGTREAFF
TRBV10-3	TRBJ2-1	CAISERGLAAYNEQFF
TRBV19	TRBJ2-3	CASSMGAGSMADTQYF
TRBV5-1	TRBJ1-2	CASSLTPGADYGYTF
TRBV13	TRBJ2-1	CASSPGTGGYNEQFF
TRBV25-1	TRBJ2-5	CASSALAGQETQYF
TRBV4-1	TRBJ2-1	CASSRGTSGVYNEQFF
TRBV4-1	TRBJ2-5	CASSQEGGGMAAQYF
TRBV7-8	TRBJ2-1	CASTDTSYNEQFF
TRBV6-1	TRBJ2-3	CASSGRTSGLADTQYF
TRBV28	TRBJ2-7	CASQDRDGYEQYF
TRBV15	TRBJ2-5	CATSKGSGDQETQYF
TRBV5-5	TRBJ2-7	CASSPEAFPSYEQYF
TRBV4-2	TRBJ2-7	CASSQEGTDYYEQYF
TRBV28	TRBJ1-3	CASSLSQVPGSGNTIYF
TRBV3-1/TRBV3-2	TRBJ2-1	CASRTDRYNEQFF
TRBV7-2	TRBJ2-7	CASSLRQGADYEQYF
TRBV9	TRBJ1-4	CASSVGEIINEKLFF
TRBV19	TRBJ1-5	CASSIQFGQPQHF
TRBV7-5	TRBJ2-2	CARSGEGTGITGELFF
TRBV29-1	TRBJ1-2	CSVGAIYGYTF
TRBV19	TRBJ1-2	CASSERDSVSHGYTF
TRBV12-3/TRBV12-4	TRBJ1-2	CASSPAEGYGYTF
TRBV5-4	TRBJ2-2	CASSLRGPGTGELFF
TRBV28	TRBJ1-2	CASSLHAGGRGYTF
TRBV6-4	TRBJ2-3	CASSIGTGGTDTQYF
TRBV6-5	TRBJ1-5	CASSRTGSQPQHF
TRBV28	TRBJ2-5	CASSSGTSGRVGETQYF
TRBV19	TRBJ2-5	CASIAPRISGSFETQYF
TRBV28	TRBJ1-1	CASSNGQGNTEAFF
TRBV3-1/TRBV3-2	TRBJ2-3	CASSQGEADTQYF
TRBV19	TRBJ2-2	CASKNGGQTYTGELFF
TRBV6-5	TRBJ1-3	CASRRSSVSGNTIYF
TRBV7-6	TRBJ2-1	CASRPGQGYNEQFF